This TCR beta chain was sequenced for a study of T cell responses to AZD1222 COVID-19 vaccine. Whole-study findings and limits: Seropositive status at baseline applied to only six AZD1222 recipients.

V lost 4 bases to trimming and J lost 8 bases, with 17 bases between them. CDR3 size: 14 residues. CDR1 is KGHSH, CDR2 LQKENI, per germline. As to this clone: Its specificity is unknown.

Clones were sequenced by immunoSEQ multiplex PCR, and TCRdb holds only the in-frame ones, with some missing. The profile shows approximately 160,000 clones, about 85% of them singletons. This clonotype originated in an adult in good health. Source: peripheral blood, taken on day 0 of AZD1222 vaccination. The chain recombines TRBV18 with TRBJ1-2; D may be TRBD1 (6 bases). DNA for the CDR3: TGTGCCAGCTCACTAGCACAGGGAGGGTACGGCTACACCTTC. Amino acids: CASSLAQGGYGYTF.